This TCR beta chain comes out of a study of T cells in Graves' hyperthyroidism and ophthalmopathy. General study results and limits: Most clonotypes expanded in the thyroid (above 0.001) were also present in blood. Through a model of 13 V-J features, ophthalmopathy was separated from stable hyperthyroidism.

Notes on this clonotype: Its target is not known.

Hyperthyroidism patients were newly diagnosed, had disease duration under 2 months, and were aged 18 to 65 years. Germline trimming cut 7 bases from V and 0 bases from J; bases unmatched to any gene: 8. Germline CDR1 and CDR2: SQVTM and ANQGSEA. The CDR3 length is 15 residues. RNA transcripts yielded amplified TCR beta CDR3 regions. When the TCR CDR3 underwent first-round RT-PCR, the HTBI primer set was used. In TCRdb, the multiplex PCR reads were re-called with MiXCR into one record per CDR3 protein. The sample has over 700,000 distinct CDR3 sequences, about 19% seen once. Input material: blood. The clonotype originates from a woman in her 50s with Graves' hyperthyroidism that later progressed to Graves' ophthalmopathy. The genes are TRBV29-1 and TRBJ2-2; 7 bases map to TRBD2. The CDR3 coding sequence is TGCAGCGCCACAGAGCGGGGACCGAACACCGGGGAGCTGTTTTTT. Residues: CSATERGPNTGELFF.